What follows is one T cell receptor (beta chain) and its context. The antigen is unknown. The data belong to a study of long-term antiretroviral therapy in people with HIV. CDR1 is SGHVS, CDR2 FQNEAQ, per germline. V shed 4 bases and J 2 bases; nucleotides not matched to a gene: 8. This CDR3 is 15 amino acids long. The study, taken as a whole, reports: Spans of CDR3 length were tighter for HIV repertoires than for controls.

Investigators performed immunoSEQ version v3.0 at survey level. Some clones are missing from TCRdb's copy, which holds only in-frame ones; the method was immunoSEQ multiplex PCR. Here the sample spans 25,000 to 35,000 clones, roughly 87% being singletons. The sequence came from a man between 45 and 60 years old with HIV. The chain combines TRBV7-8 with TRBJ2-7; 7 bases fit TRBD1. The sequencing here drew on unsorted PBMCs, taken 2 years after starting antiretroviral therapy. The CDR3 DNA reads TGTGCCAGCAGCTCCTGGACAGGCATCGCCTACGAGCAGTACTTC. This gives the protein CASSSWTGIAYEQYF.